The TCR beta chain under discussion was sequenced for a study of blood T cell repertoires in COVID-19. The overall study: COVID-19 samples from acute and convalescent phases originated in the United States, Italy and Spain. The cDNA or gDNA used as material had been derived from T cells, B-cell-depleted T cells, or PBMCs.

V dropped 2 bases and J dropped 5 bases, with 13 bases sitting between them. The length of the CDR3 is 14 residues. CDR1 and CDR2 from the germline V gene are SGHNT and YYREEE (reference sequence). Sequencing used immunoSEQ multiplex PCR; TCRdb keeps in-frame clones, though not all of them. The sample yields just under 60,000 clones, approximately 84% seen once. This chain uses TRBV5-4 with TRBJ2-5, with D possibly being TRBD1 (5 bases). This clonotype was sampled from a man older than 75 with COVID-19, enrolled during active disease. The specimen was peripheral blood. CDR3 in DNA: TGTGCCAGCAGCTTTCGACCAGGGCTGGAGACCCAGTACTTC. Its translation is CASSFRPGLETQYF. The variable domain in full, with the rest retrieved from reference TRBV5-4 and TRBJ2-5, is ETGVTQSPTHLIKTRGQQVTLRCSSQSGHNTVSWYQQALGQGPQFIFQYYREEENGRGNFPPRFSGLQFPNYSSELNVNALELDDSALYLCASSFRPGLETQYFGPGTRLLVL.